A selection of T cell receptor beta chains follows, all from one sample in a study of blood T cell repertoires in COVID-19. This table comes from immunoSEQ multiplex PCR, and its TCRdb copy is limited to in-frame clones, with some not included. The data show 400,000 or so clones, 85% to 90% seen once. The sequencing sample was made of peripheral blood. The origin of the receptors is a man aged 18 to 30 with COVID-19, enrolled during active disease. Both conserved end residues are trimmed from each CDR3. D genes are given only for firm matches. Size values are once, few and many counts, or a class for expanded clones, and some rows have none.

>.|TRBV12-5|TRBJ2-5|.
ASILGLNETQY
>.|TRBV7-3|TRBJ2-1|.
ASSLSGQYYNEQF
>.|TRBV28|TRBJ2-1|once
ARRSSYNEQF
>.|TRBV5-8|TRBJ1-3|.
ASSLGAGSGNTIY
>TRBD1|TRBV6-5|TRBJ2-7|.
ASSPTGTGSYEQY
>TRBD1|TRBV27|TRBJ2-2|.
ASSLLLGTGYYANTGELF
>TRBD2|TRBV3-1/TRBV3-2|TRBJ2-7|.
ASGLAGDYEQY
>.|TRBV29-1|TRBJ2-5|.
SVARGETQY
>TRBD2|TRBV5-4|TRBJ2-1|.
ASSRGTSAYNEQF
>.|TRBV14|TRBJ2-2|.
ASSQPTGGGQGNTGELF
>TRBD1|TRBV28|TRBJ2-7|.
ASSLGSGTSTGD
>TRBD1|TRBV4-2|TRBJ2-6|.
ASSPDRVGANVLT
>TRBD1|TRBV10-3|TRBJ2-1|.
AIRDGPDRDHEQF
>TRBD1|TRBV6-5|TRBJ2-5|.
ASRGQGARETQY
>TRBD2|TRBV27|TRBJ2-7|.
ASSSNLAGRPYEQY
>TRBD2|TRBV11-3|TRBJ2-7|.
ASSLGPGGSYEQY
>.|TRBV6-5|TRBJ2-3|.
ASSRAIVTDTQY
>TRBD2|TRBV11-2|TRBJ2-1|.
ASSLDYRTSASNEQF
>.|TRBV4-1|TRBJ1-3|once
ASSQGSGTAGNTIY
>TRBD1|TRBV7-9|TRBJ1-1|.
ASRGQENTEAF
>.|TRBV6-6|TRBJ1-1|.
ASSDHRESTEAF
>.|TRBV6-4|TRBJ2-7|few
ASSVSWEQY
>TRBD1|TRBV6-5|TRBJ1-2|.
ASSSGQGSYGYT
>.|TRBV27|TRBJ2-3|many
ASTGSHMDTQY
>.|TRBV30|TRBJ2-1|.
AWSRLNNEQF
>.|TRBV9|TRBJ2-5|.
ASSVGLARETQY
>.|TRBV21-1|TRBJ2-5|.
ASSKSTSWETQY